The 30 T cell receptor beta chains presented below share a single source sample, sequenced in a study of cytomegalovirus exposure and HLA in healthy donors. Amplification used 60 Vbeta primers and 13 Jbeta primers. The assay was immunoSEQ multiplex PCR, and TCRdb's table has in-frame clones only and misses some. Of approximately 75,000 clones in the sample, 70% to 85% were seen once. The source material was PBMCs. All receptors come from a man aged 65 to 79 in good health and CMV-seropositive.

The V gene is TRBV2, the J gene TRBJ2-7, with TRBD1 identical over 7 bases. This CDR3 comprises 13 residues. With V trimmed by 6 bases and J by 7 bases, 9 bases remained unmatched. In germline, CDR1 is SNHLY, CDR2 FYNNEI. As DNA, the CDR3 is TGTGCCAGCAGGGGACAGTTCAGTGGGGAGCAGTACTTC. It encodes CASRGQFSGEQYF.

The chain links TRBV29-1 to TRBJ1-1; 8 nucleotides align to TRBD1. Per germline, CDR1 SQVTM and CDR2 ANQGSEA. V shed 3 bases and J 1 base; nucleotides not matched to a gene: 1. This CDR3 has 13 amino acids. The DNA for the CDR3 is TGCAGCGTTGAGGGACAGGAGAACACTGAAGCTTTCTTT. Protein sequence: CSVEGQENTEAFF.

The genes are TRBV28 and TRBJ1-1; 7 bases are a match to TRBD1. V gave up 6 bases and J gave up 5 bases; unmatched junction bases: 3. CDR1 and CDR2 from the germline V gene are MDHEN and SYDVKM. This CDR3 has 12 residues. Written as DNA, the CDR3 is TGTGCCAGCAGCCAGGGACAGACTGAAGCTTTCTTT. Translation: CASSQGQTEAFF.

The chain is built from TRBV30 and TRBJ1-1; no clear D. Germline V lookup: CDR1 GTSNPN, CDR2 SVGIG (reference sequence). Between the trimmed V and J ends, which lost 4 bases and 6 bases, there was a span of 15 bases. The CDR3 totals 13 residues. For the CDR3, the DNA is TGTGCCTGGACCGTAAAAGGTCTAGCTGAAGCTTTCTTT. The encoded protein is CAWTVKGLAEAFF.

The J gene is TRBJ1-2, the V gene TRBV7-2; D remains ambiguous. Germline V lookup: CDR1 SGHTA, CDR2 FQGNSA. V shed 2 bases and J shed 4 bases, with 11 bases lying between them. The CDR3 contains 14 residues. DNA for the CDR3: TGTGCCAGCAGCTTATGGACTCAAGTCTATGGCTACACCTTC. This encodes CASSLWTQVYGYTF.

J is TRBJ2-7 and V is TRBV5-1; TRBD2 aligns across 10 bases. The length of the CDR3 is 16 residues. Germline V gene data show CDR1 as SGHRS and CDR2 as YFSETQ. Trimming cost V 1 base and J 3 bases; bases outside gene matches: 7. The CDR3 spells CASSLKRGTSVYEQYF. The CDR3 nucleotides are TGCGCCAGCAGCTTGAAGCGTGGGACTAGCGTCTACGAGCAGTACTTC.

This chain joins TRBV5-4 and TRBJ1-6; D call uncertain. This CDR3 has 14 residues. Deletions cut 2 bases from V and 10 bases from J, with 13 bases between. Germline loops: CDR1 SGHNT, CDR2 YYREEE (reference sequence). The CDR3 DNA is TGTGCCAGCAGCTTTGGGGAACTAGAGTCACCCCTCCACTTT. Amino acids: CASSFGELESPLHF.

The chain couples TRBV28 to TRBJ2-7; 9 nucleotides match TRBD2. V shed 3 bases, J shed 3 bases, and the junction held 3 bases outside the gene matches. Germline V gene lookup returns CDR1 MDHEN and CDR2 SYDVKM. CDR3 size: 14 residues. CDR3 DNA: TGTGCCAGCAGTTTGGTAGCGGGGGTCTACGAGCAGTACTTC. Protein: CASSLVAGVYEQYF.

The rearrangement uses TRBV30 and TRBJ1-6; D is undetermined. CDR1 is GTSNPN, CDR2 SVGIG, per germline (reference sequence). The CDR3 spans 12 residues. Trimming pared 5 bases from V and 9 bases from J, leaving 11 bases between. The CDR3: CAWAEVGSPLHF. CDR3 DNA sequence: TGTGCCTGGGCGGAGGTGGGTTCACCCCTCCACTTT.

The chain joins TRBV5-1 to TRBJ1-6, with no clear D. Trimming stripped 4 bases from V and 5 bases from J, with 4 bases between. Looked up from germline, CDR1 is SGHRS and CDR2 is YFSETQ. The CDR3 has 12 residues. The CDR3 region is CASSPDNSPLHF. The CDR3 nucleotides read TGCGCCAGCAGCCCAGATAATTCACCCCTCCACTTT.

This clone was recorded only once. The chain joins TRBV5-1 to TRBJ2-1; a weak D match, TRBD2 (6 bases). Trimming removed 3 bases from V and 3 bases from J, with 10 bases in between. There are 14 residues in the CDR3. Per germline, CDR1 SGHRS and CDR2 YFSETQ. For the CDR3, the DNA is TGCGCCAGCAGCTCGGGACTCGGCTACAATGAGCAGTTCTTC. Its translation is CASSSGLGYNEQFF.

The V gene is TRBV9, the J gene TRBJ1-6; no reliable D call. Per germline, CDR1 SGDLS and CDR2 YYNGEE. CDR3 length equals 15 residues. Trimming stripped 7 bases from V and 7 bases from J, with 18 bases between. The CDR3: CASGSGQAKNSPLHF. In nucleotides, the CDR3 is TGTGCCAGCGGGTCCGGCCAGGCAAAGAATTCACCCCTCCACTTT.

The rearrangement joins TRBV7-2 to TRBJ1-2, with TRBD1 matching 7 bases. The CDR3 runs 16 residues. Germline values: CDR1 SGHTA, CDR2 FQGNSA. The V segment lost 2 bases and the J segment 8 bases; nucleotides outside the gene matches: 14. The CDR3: CASSLRPRDREQGYTF. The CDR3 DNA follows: TGTGCCAGCAGCTTACGCCCCCGGGACAGAGAACAAGGCTACACCTTC.

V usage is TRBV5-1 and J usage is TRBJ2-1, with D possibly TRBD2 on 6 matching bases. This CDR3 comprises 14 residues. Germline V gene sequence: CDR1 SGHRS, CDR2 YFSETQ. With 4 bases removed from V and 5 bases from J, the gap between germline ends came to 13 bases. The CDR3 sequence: CASSPGSYHNEQFF. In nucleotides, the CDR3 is TGCGCCAGCAGCCCCGGGAGCTACCACAATGAGCAGTTCTTC.

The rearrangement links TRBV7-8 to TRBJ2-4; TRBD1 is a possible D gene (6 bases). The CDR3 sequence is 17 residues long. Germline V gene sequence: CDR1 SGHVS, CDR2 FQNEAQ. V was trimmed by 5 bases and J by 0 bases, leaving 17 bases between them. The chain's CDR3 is CASSLRDNVLAKNIQYF. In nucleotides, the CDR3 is TGTGCCAGCAGCCTCCGGGACAATGTTCTAGCCAAAAACATTCAGTACTTC.

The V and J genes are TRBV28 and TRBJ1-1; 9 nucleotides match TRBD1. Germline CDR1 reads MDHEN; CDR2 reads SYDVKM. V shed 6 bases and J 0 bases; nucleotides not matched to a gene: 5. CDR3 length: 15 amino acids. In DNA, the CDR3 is TGTGCCAGCAGGACCGGGACAGGGCTGAACACTGAAGCTTTCTTT. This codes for CASRTGTGLNTEAFF.

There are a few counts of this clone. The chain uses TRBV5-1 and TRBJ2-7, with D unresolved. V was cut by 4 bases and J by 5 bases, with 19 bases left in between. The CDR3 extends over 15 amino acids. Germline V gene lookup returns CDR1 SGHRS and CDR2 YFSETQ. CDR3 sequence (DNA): TGCGCCAGCAGCCAAGGCTGGGTAACTAAGGACGAGCAGTACTTC. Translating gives CASSQGWVTKDEQYF.

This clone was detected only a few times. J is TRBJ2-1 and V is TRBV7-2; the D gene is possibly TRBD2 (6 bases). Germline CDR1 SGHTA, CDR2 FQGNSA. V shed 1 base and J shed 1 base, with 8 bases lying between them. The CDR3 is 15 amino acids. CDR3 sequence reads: CASSLVGGSYNEQFF. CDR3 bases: TGTGCCAGCAGCTTAGTGGGGGGTTCCTACAATGAGCAGTTCTTC.

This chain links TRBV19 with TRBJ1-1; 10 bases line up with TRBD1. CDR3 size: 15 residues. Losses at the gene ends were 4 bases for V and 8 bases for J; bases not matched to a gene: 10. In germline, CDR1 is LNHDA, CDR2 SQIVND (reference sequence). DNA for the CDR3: TGTGCCAGTAGTAGACGGGACAGGGGACCCCTCGAAGCTTTCTTT. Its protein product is CASSRRDRGPLEAFF.

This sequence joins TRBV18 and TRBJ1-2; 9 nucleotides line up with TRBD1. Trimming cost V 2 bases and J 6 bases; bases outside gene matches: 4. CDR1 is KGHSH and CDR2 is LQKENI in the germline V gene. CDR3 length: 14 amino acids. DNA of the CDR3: TGTGCCAGCTCACCAACAGGGGGCGCAGATGGCTACACCTTC. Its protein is CASSPTGGADGYTF. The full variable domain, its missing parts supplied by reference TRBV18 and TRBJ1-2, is NAGVMQNPRHLVRRRGQEARLRCSPMKGHSHVYWYRQLPEEGLKFMVYLQKENIIDESGMPKERFSAEFPKEGPSILRIQQVVRGDSAAYFCASSPTGGADGYTFGSGTRLTVV.

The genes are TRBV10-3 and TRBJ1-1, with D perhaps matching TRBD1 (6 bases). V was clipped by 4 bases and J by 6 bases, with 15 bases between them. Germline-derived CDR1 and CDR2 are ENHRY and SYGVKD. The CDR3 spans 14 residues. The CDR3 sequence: CAISGGWTAAEAFF. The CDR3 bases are TGTGCCATCAGTGGGGGATGGACAGCGGCTGAAGCTTTCTTT.

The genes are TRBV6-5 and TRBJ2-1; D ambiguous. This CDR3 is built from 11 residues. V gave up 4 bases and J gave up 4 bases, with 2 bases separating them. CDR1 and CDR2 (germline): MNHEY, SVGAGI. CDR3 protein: CASSLYNEQFF. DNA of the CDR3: TGTGCCAGCAGTTTATACAATGAGCAGTTCTTC.

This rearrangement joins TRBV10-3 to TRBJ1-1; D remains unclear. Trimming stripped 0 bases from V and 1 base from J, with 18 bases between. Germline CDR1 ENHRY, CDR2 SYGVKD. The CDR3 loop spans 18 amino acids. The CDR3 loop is CAISESSVARGRNTEAFF. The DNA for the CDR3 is TGTGCCATCAGTGAGTCGTCCGTGGCCCGCGGGAGGAACACTGAAGCTTTCTTT.

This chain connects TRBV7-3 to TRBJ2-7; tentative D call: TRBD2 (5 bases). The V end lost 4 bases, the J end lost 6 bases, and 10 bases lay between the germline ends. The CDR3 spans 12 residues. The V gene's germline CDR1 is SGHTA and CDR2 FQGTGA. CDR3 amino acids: CASSSGRGEQYF. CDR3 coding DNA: TGTGCCAGCAGCTCCGGACGGGGCGAGCAGTACTTC.

The CDR3 DNA is TGCAGCGTTCACCAGGGGGGGAACACTGAAGCTTTCTTT. Residues: CSVHQGGNTEAFF. This chain joins TRBV29-1 and TRBJ1-1; 7 nucleotides agree with TRBD1. This CDR3 has 13 amino acids. The ends lost 5 bases at V and 1 base at J; junction bases unmatched: 4. Looked up from germline, CDR1 is SQVTM and CDR2 is ANQGSEA. The full variable domain, in which reference TRBV29-1 and TRBJ1-1 provide the parts outside the CDR3, is SAVISQKPSRDICQRGTSLTIQCQVDSQVTMMFWYRQQPGQSLTLIATANQGSEATYESGFVIDKFPISRPNLTFSTLTVSNMSPEDSSIYLCSVHQGGNTEAFFGQGTRLTVV.

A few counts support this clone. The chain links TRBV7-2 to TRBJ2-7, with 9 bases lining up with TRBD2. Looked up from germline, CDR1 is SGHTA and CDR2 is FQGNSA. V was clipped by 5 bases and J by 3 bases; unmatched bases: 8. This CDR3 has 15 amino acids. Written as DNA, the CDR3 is TGTGCCAGCAGCCCTCCTAGCGGGGCTCGCTACGAGCAGTACTTC. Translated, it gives CASSPPSGARYEQYF.

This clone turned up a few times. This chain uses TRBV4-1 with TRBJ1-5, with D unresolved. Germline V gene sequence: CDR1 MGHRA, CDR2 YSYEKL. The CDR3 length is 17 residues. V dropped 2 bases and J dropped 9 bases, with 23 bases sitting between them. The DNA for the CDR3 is TGCGCCAGCAGCCAACTGACCATCGTACCGGGGATGAGGCCCCAGCATTTT. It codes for CASSQLTIVPGMRPQHF.

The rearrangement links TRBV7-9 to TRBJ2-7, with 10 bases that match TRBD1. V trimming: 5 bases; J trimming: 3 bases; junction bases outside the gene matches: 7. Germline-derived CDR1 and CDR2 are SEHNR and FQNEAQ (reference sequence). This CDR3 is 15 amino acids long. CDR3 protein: CASSGGTGDFYEQYF. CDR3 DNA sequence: TGTGCCAGCAGCGGTGGGACAGGGGATTTCTACGAGCAGTACTTC.

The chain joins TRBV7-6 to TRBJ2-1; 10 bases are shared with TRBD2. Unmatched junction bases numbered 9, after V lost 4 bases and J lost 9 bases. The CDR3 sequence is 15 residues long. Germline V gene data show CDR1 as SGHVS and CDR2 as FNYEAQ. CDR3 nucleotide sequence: TGTGCCAGCAGCTCTAGCCTAGCGGGAGCGGGTGAGCAGTTCTTC. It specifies CASSSSLAGAGEQFF. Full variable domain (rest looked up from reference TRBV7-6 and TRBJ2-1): GAGVSQSPRYKVTKRGQDVALRCDPISGHVSLYWYRQALGQGPEFLTYFNYEAQQDKSGLPNDRFSAERPEGSISTLTIQRTEQRDSAMYRCASSSSLAGAGEQFFGPGTRLTVL.

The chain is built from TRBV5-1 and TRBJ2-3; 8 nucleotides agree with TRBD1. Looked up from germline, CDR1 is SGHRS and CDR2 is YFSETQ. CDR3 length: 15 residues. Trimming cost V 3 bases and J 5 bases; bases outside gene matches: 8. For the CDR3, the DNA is TGCGCCAGCAGCTACCAACCGACAGGGGAAGATACGCAGTATTTT. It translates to CASSYQPTGEDTQYF.